The text below deals with one TCR beta chain. Its antigen is currently unknown. In TCRdb, the reads were re-called with MiXCR into one record per CDR3 protein. The data show some 920,000 distinct CDR3 sequences, under 40% seen once. These data come from a study of T cell repertoires in cytomegalovirus infection. V was pared by 6 bases and J by 7 bases, with 7 bases between. Germline V gives CDR1 SNHLY, CDR2 FYNNEI. The CDR3 is made up of 10 amino acids. This clonotype was sampled from a human donor in good health (CMV status not recorded). Some clones in this sample may be carry-over from other donors' samples. This sample comprised cultured CD8+ T cells from PBMCs, obtained from culture after CMV antigen stimulation. The chain joins TRBV2 to TRBJ2-7; D gene unclear. CDR3 amino acids: CASRALEQYF. The CDR3 nucleotides read TGTGCCAGCAGGGCTCTGGAGCAGTACTTC.